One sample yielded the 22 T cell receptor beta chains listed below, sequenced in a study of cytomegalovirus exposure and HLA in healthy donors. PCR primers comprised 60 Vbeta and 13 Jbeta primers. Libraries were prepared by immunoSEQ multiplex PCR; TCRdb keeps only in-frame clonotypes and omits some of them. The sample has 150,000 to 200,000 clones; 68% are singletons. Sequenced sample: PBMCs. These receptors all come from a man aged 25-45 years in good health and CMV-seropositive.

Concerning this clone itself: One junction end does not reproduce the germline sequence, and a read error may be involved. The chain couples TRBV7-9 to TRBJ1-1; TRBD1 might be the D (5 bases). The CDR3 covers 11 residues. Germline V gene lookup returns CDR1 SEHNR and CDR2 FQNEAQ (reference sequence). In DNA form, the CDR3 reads TGTTCCAGCAGCACAGGCGGCGGAGCTTTCTTT. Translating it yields CSSSTGGGAFF.

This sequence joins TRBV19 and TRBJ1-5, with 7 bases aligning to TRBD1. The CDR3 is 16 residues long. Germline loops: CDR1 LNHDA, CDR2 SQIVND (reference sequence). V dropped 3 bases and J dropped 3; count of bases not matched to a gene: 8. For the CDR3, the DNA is TGTGCCAGTAGTATTGTGGGAACAGGGGCCAATCAGCCCCAGCATTTT. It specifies CASSIVGTGANQPQHF.

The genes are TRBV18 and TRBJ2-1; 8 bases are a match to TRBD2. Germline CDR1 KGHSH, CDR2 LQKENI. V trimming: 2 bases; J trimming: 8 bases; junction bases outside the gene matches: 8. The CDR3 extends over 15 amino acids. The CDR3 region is CASSPTPGGFDEQFF. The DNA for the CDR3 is TGTGCCAGCTCACCAACTCCGGGAGGGTTCGATGAGCAGTTCTTC. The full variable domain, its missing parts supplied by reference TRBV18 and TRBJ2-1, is NAGVMQNPRHLVRRRGQEARLRCSPMKGHSHVYWYRQLPEEGLKFMVYLQKENIIDESGMPKERFSAEFPKEGPSILRIQQVVRGDSAAYFCASSPTPGGFDEQFFGPGTRLTVL.

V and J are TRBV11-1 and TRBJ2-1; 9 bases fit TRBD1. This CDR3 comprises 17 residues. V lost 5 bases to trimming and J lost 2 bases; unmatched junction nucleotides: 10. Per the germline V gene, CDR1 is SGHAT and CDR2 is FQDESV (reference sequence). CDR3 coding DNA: TGTGCCAGCAGCCGCTCCGGGAGACAGGGGGCCTACAATGAGCAGTTCTTC. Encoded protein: CASSRSGRQGAYNEQFF.

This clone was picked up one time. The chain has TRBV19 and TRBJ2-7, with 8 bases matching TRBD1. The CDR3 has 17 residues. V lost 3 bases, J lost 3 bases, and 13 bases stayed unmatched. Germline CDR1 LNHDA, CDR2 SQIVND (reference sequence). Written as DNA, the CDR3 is TGTGCCAGTAGTATCCAGAACGACAGGGGATTAATCTACGAGCAGTACTTC. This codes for CASSIQNDRGLIYEQYF.

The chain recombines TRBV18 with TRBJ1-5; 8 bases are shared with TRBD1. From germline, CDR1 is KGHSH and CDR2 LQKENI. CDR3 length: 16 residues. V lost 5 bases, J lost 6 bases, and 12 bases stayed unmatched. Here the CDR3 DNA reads TGTGCCAGCTCAGAAAGTAGGACAGGGTTATTTCAGCCCCAGCATTTT. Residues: CASSESRTGLFQPQHF.

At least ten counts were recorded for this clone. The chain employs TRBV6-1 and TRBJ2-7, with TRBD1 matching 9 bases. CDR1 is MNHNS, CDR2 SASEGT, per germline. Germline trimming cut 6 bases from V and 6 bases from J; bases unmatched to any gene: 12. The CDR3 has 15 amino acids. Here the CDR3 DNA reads TGTGCCAGCAGGAACAAAGGACAGGGGTGGCGCGAGCAGTACTTC. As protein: CASRNKGQGWREQYF.

CDR3 coding DNA: TGTGCCAGCAGTGACCAGGGGATTAACTATGGCTACACCTTC. It is translated as CASSDQGINYGYTF. The V and J genes are TRBV2 and TRBJ1-2, with a weak D call TRBD1 (6 bases). Germline-derived CDR1 and CDR2 are SNHLY and FYNNEI. There are 14 residues in the CDR3. V dropped 3 bases and J dropped 1 base, with 9 bases sitting between them.

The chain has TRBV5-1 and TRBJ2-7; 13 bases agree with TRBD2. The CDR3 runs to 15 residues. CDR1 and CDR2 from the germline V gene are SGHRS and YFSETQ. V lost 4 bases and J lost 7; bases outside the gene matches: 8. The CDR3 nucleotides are TGCGCCAGCAGCCTGGGGACTAGCGGGATCGGAGAGCAGTACTTC. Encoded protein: CASSLGTSGIGEQYF.

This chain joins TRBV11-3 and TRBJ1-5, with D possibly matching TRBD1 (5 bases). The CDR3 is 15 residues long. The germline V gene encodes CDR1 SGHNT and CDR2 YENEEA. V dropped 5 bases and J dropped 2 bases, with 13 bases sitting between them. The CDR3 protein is CASSPRGDRNQPQHF. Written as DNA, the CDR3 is TGTGCCAGCAGCCCAAGGGGTGACCGCAATCAGCCCCAGCATTTT.

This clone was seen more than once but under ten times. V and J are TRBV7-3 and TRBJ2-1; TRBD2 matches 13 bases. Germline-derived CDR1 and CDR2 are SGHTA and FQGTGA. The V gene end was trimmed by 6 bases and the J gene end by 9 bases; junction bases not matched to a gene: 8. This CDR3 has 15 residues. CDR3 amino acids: CASRLTSGRAAEQFF. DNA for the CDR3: TGTGCCAGCAGGCTTACTAGCGGGAGGGCCGCTGAGCAGTTCTTC.

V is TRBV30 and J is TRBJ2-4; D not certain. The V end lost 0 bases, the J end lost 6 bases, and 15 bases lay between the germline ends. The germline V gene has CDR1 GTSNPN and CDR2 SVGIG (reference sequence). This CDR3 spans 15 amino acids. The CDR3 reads CAWSVPLPTGNIQYF. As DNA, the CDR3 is TGTGCCTGGAGTGTACCTCTTCCAACGGGAAACATTCAGTACTTC.

DNA of the CDR3: TGTGCCAGCAGTCCCCAGGGTTTAAACTATGGCTACACCTTC. Protein product: CASSPQGLNYGYTF. V and J are TRBV27 and TRBJ1-2; TRBD1 is a possible D gene (5 bases). Germline V gene data show CDR1 as MNHEY and CDR2 as SMNVEV (reference sequence). The V and J ends lost 5 bases and 2 bases respectively, with 12 bases between them. CDR3 length: 14 residues.

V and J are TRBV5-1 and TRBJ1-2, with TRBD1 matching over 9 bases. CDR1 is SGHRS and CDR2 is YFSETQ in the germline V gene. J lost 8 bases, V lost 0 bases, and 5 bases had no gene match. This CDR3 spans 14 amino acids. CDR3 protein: CASSLGTGVRGYTF. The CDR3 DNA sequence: TGCGCCAGCAGCTTGGGGACAGGGGTACGGGGCTACACCTTC. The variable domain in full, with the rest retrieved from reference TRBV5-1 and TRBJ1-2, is KAGVTQTPRYLIKTRGQQVTLSCSPISGHRSVSWYQQTPGQGLQFLFEYFSETQRNKGNFPGRFSGRQFSNSRSEMNVSTLELGDSALYLCASSLGTGVRGYTFGSGTRLTVV.

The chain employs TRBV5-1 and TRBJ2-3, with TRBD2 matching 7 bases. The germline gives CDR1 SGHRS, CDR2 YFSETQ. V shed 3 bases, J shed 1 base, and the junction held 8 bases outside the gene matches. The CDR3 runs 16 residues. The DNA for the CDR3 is TGCGCCAGCAGCTGGGCGTCGGGGGGAGGCACAGATACGCAGTATTTT. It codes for CASSWASGGGTDTQYF.

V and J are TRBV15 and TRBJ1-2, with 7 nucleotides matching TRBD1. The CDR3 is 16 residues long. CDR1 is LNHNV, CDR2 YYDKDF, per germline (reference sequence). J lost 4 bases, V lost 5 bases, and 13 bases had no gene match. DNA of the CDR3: TGTGCCACCAGCGCAAGTAATAAGGGACAGCCCTATGGCTACACCTTC. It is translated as CATSASNKGQPYGYTF.

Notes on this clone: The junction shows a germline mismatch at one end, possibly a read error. CDR3 DNA sequence: TGTGTCACCAGCAGAGGAGGAGTAGATATCACAGATACGCAGTATTTT. As protein: CVTSRGGVDITDTQYF. This chain links TRBV15 with TRBJ2-3; TRBD2 might be the D (5 bases). The CDR3 is 16 residues long. Germline V gives CDR1 LNHNV, CDR2 YYDKDF (reference sequence). Full variable domain (rest looked up from reference TRBV15 and TRBJ2-3): DAMVIQNPRYQVTQFGKPVTLSCSQTLNHNVMYWYQQKSSQAPKLLFHYYDKDFNNEADTPDNFQSRRPNTSFCFLDIRSPGLGDTAMYLCVTSRGGVDITDTQYFGPGTRLTVL.

The CDR3 here is CASQKGLKHSTGELFF. The CDR3 bases are TGTGCCAGCCAAAAGGGACTTAAGCACAGCACCGGGGAGCTGTTTTTT. This chain joins TRBV6-6 and TRBJ2-2, with a possible D match to TRBD2 (6 bases). The CDR3 sequence is 16 residues long. Germline V CDR1 and CDR2: MNHNY, SVGAGI (reference sequence). The V end was cut by 8 bases, the J end by 4 bases, with 20 bases between.

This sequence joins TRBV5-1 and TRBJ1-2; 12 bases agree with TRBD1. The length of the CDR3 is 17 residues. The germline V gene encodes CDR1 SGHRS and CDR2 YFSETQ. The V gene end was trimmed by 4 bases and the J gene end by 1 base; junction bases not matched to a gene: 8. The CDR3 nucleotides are TGCGCCAGCAGCGTCCGGGACAGGGGGCACGGTAACTATGGCTACACCTTC. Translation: CASSVRDRGHGNYGYTF. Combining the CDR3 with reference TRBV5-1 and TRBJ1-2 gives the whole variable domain KAGVTQTPRYLIKTRGQQVTLSCSPISGHRSVSWYQQTPGQGLQFLFEYFSETQRNKGNFPGRFSGRQFSNSRSEMNVSTLELGDSALYLCASSVRDRGHGNYGYTFGSGTRLTVV.

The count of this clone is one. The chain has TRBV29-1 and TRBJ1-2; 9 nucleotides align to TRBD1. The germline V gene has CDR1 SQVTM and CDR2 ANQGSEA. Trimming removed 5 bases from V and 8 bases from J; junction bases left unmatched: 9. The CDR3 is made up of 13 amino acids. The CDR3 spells CSVRTGAAGGYTF. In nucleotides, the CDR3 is TGCAGCGTTAGGACAGGGGCCGCTGGGGGCTACACCTTC.

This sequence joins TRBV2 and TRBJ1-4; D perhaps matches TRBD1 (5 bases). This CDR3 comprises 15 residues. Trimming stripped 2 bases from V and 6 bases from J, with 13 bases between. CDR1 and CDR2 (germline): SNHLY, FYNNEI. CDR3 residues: CASSEQSGRDEKLFF. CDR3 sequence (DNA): TGTGCCAGCAGTGAACAGTCAGGGAGGGATGAAAAACTGTTTTTT.

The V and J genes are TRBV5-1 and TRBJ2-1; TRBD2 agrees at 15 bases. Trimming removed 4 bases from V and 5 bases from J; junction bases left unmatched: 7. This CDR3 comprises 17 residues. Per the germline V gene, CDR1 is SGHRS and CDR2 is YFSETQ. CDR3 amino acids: CASSPGTSGRIDNEQFF. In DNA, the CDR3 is TGCGCCAGCAGCCCTGGGACTAGCGGGAGGATTGACAATGAGCAGTTCTTC. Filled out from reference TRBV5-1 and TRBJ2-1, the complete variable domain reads KAGVTQTPRYLIKTRGQQVTLSCSPISGHRSVSWYQQTPGQGLQFLFEYFSETQRNKGNFPGRFSGRQFSNSRSEMNVSTLELGDSALYLCASSPGTSGRIDNEQFFGPGTRLTVL.